The 4 T cell receptor beta chains presented below share a single source sample, sequenced in a study of regulatory T cells in long-lasting Graves disease. HTBI primers from iRepertoire and Arm-PCR of CDR3 regions yielded the TCR beta libraries. One entry per CDR3 protein results from TCRdb running MiXCR on the multiplex PCR reads. Among over 450,000 distinct CDR3 sequences, approximately 12% were seen once, and the ten largest hold approximately 9.6%. Time point specified: newly diagnosed GD, antithyroid drugs for less than 3 months. Scientists built the TCR library using RNA that was extracted from PBMCs. The same sample was also used in a study of T cells in Graves' hyperthyroidism and ophthalmopathy.

Sequencing was performed on peripheral blood mononuclear cells (PBMCs), taken at new diagnosis, from a patient treated with antithyroid drugs. The receptors stem from a woman aged 30 to 39 with Graves disease.

There are many counts of this clonotype. The rearrangement joins TRBV7-2 to TRBJ1-5, with TRBD1 identical over 7 bases. From germline, CDR1 is SGHTA and CDR2 FQGNSA. This CDR3 has 15 amino acids. V dropped 5 bases and J dropped 2; count of bases not matched to a gene: 6. The CDR3 DNA is TGTGCCAGCAGCCCGGGACAGAGACGCAATCAGCCCCAGCATTTT. Translated: CASSPGQRRNQPQHF. The full variable domain, in which reference TRBV7-2 and TRBJ1-5 provide the parts outside the CDR3, is GAGVSQSPSNKVTEKGKDVELRCDPISGHTALYWYRQSLGQGLEFLIYFQGNSAPDKSGLPSDRFSAERTGGSVSTLTIQRTQQEDSAVYLCASSPGQRRNQPQHFGDGTRLSIL.

This chain connects TRBV6-5 to TRBJ2-7; D unclear. Looked up from germline, CDR1 is MNHEY and CDR2 is SVGAGI. The CDR3 covers 15 residues. Trimming stripped 4 bases from V and 5 bases from J, with 18 bases between. The CDR3 DNA sequence: TGTGCCAGCAGTTTCCTCGGGCCGGGCCTGGACGAGCAGTACTTC. Protein sequence: CASSFLGPGLDEQYF.

The chain recombines TRBV5-5 with TRBJ2-6; D may match TRBD1 or TRBD2 (5 bases each). CDR1 and CDR2 from the germline V gene are SGHKS and YYEKEE (reference sequence). The CDR3 loop spans 17 amino acids. V was pared by 2 bases and J by 1 base, with 13 bases between. This chain's CDR3 is CASSFLIGASGANVLTF. The CDR3, as DNA: TGTGCCAGCAGCTTTCTTATCGGGGCGTCTGGGGCCAACGTCCTGACTTTC.

This clonotype was found many times. This chain joins TRBV27 and TRBJ2-2; no definite D call. The CDR3 is made up of 14 amino acids. Germline V gene sequence: CDR1 MNHEY, CDR2 SMNVEV (reference sequence). The V gene lost 3 bases and the J gene lost 8 bases, with 13 bases spanning the gap. The CDR3 DNA reads as TGTGCCAGCAGTTTCTACCGGGCGGCGGGGGAGCTGTTTTTT. Its translation: CASSFYRAAGELFF.